This T cell receptor (beta chain) was identified in a study of response to subunit inactivated influenza vaccine. CDR3 length: 15 residues. Germline V gene data show CDR1 as SNHLY and CDR2 as FYNNEI. After removal of 5 bases from V and 7 bases from J, the junction contained 5 bases not matched to a gene. TCRdb re-derived calls from the RT-PCR reads in MiXCR, one entry per CDR3 protein. The data contain roughly 620,000 distinct CDR3 sequences, about 11% of them singletons. This clonotype was picked up a small number of times. What it binds is not known. Study-level results: The authors offered the suggestion that each seasonal influenza vaccination recruits few new T cells.

These data also formed part of another study, on T cells expressing NK-cell markers. That source adds: Generation of TCR beta cDNA was performed by 5'RACE template switching incorporating UMIs.

This rearrangement joins TRBV2 to TRBJ2-1; TRBD2 matches 13 bases. Sample: PBMCs from blood, taken on the day of vaccination. This TCR came from a man between 50 and 59 years old who received an inactivated influenza vaccine. The CDR3 sequence: CASSTSGGAFNEQFF. The CDR3 DNA reads as TGTGCCAGCAGTACTAGCGGGGGGGCCTTTAATGAGCAGTTCTTC.